This T cell receptor beta chain was recovered during a study of blood T cells in healthy people across ages. Study conclusions and caveats: TCR beta diversity tracked closely with naive T cell percentage. Estimates based on one million T cells were treated as lower bounds.

For this clonotype: Its target is unknown.

Primed by a sample-barcoded 5' primer and a J-beta primer mix, a second PCR proceeded for about 7 to 11 cycles. MiXCR was run by TCRdb on the 5' RACE reads, yielding one entry per CDR3 protein. Found here are more than 1.4 million distinct CDR3 sequences, 42% of them singletons; the top ten hold around 8%. Samples had at least 7 million PBMCs isolated from them. The germline V gene encodes CDR1 MNHEY and CDR2 SMNVEV (reference sequence). The CDR3 runs 14 residues. V lost 8 bases, J lost 0 bases, and 8 bases lay in between. The source material was blood. The chain recombines TRBV27 with TRBJ2-6; D not certain. This TCR was recovered from a woman younger than 35 in good health. The CDR3 protein is CASCEFSGANVLTF. CDR3 DNA: TGTGCCAGCTGTGAATTCTCTGGGGCCAACGTCCTGACTTTC.